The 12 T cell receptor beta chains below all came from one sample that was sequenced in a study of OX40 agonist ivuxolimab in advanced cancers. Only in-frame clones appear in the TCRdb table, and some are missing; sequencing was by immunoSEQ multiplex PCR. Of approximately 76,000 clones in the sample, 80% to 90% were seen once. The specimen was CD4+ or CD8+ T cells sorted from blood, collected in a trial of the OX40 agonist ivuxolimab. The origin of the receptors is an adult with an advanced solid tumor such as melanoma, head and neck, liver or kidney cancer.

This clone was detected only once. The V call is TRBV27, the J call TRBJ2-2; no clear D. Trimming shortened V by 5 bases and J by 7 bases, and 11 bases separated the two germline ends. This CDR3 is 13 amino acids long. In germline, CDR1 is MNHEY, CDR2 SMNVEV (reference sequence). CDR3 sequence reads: CASSTGFRGELFF. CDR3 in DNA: TGTGCCAGCAGTACCGGTTTTCGCGGGGAGCTGTTTTTT.

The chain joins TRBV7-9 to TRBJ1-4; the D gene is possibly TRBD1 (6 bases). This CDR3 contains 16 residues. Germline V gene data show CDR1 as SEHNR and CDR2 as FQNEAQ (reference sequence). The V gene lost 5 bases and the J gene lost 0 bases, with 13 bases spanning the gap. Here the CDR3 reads CASSLGQTSTNEKLFF. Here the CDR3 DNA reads TGTGCCAGCAGCCTTGGACAGACCTCAACTAATGAAAAACTGTTTTTT.

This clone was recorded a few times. CDR3 sequence: CASSLGTASNSPLHF. The CDR3 DNA reads TGTGCCAGCAGCTTAGGGACGGCGTCTAATTCACCCCTCCACTTT. The rearrangement joins TRBV7-6 to TRBJ1-6; D remains ambiguous. The CDR3 runs 15 residues. V lost 1 base, J lost 6 bases, and 10 bases lay in between. Germline lookup yields CDR1 SGHVS and CDR2 FNYEAQ.

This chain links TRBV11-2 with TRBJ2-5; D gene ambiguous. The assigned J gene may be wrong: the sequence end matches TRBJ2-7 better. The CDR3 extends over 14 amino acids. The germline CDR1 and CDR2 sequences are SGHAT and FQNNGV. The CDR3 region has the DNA TGTGCCAGCAGCTTAAACGCAGGAGTCTACGAGCAGTACTTC. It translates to CASSLNAGVYEQYF.

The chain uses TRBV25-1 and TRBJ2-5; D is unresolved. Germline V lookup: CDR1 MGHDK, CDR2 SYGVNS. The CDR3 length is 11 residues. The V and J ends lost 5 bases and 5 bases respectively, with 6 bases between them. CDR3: CASSKSETQYF. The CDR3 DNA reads TGTGCCAGCAGTAAGTCGGAGACCCAGTACTTC.

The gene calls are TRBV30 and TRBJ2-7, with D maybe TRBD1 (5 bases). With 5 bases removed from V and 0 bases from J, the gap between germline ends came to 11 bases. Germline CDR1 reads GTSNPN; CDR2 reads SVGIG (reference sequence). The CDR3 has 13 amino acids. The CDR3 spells CAWGNGASYEQYF. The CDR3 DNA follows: TGTGCCTGGGGAAATGGGGCCTCCTACGAGCAGTACTTC.

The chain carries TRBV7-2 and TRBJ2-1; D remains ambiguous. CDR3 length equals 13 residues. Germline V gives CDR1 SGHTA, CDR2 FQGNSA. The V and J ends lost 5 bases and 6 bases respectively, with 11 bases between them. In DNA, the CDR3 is TGTGCCAGCAGCAGTAACAATGGCAATGAGCAGTTCTTC. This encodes CASSSNNGNEQFF. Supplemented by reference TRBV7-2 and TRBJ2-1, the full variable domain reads GAGVSQSPSNKVTEKGKDVELRCDPISGHTALYWYRQSLGQGLEFLIYFQGNSAPDKSGLPSDRFSAERTGGSVSTLTIQRTQQEDSAVYLCASSSNNGNEQFFGPGTRLTVL.

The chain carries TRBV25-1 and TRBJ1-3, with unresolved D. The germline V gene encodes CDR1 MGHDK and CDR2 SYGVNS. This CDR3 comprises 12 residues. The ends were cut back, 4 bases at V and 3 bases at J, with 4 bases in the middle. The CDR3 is CASSGIGNTIYF. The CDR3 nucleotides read TGTGCCAGCAGTGGGATTGGAAACACCATATATTTT.

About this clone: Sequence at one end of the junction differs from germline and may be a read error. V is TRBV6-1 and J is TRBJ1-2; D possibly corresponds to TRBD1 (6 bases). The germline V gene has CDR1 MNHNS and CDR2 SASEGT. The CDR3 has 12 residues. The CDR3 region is CACRGFNYGYTF. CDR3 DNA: TGTGCCTGCAGGGGCTTTAACTATGGCTACACCTTC.

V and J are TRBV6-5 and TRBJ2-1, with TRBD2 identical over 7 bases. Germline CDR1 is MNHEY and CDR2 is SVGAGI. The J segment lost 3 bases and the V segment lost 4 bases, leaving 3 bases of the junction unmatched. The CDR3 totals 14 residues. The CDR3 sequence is CASSSPGGYNEQFF. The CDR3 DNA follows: TGTGCCAGCAGTTCCCCGGGGGGCTACAATGAGCAGTTCTTC.

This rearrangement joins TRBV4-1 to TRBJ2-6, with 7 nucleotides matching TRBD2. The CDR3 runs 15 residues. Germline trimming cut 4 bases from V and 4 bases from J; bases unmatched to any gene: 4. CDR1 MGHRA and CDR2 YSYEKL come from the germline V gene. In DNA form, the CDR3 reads TGCGCCAGCAGCCCGACTAGCCTCGGGGCCAACGTCCTGACTTTC. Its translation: CASSPTSLGANVLTF.

DNA of the CDR3: TGTGCCAGCAGATGGACAGGGGCGATTAACTATGGCTACACCTTC. Protein: CASRWTGAINYGYTF. This chain joins TRBV6-6 and TRBJ1-2; TRBD1 matches 9 bases. The V segment lost 6 bases and the J segment 1 base; nucleotides outside the gene matches: 6. This CDR3 spans 15 amino acids. Germline loops: CDR1 MNHNY, CDR2 SVGAGI (reference sequence).